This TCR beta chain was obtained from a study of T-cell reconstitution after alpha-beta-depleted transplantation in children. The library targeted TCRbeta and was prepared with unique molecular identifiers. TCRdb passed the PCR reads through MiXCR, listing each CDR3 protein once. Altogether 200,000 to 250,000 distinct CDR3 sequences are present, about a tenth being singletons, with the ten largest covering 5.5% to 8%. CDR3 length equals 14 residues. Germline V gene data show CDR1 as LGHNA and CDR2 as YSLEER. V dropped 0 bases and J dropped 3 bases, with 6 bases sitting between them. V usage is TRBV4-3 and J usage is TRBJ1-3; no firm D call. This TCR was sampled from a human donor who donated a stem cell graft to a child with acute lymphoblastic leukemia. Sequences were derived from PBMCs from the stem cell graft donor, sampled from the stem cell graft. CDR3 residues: CASSQDSSGNTIYF. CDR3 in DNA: TGCGCCAGCAGCCAAGATTCAAGTGGAAACACCATATATTTT.